This is a list of T cell receptor beta chains from one sample in a study of blood T cell repertoires in COVID-19. Some clones are missing from TCRdb's copy, which holds only in-frame ones; the method was immunoSEQ multiplex PCR. The repertoire consists of around 200,000 clones, with 80% to 90% occurring once and the leading ten covering 3.5% to 5.5%. The sequenced sample was PBMCs or T cells enriched from blood (not recorded which). These receptors came from a woman aged 25-40 years who had been exposed to COVID-19. The CDR3 runs from the conserved cysteine through the conserved F or W. D genes are given only for firm matches.

v_call	j_call	d_call	cdr3_aa	cdr3_nt
TRBV6-5	TRBJ1-5	NA	CASSRRAYQPQHF	TGTGCCAGCAGCCGCAGGGCGTATCAGCCCCAGCATTTT
TRBV13	TRBJ1-2	TRBD1	CASQLRGRADGYTF	TGTGCCAGCCAGCTAAGGGGGCGGGCGGACGGCTACACCTTC
TRBV5-1	TRBJ2-3	TRBD2	CASSLGLAGTSTDTQYF	TGCGCCAGCAGCTTAGGACTAGCGGGGACTAGCACAGATACGCAGTATTTT
TRBV18	TRBJ2-7	NA	CASSLQGSSYEQYF	TGTGCCAGCTCTCTACAGGGCAGCTCCTACGAGCAGTACTTC
TRBV19	TRBJ1-1	TRBD1	CASRFAMTGDYEAFF	TGTGCCAGTAGGTTCGCCATGACAGGGGATTATGAAGCTTTCTTT
TRBV18	TRBJ2-3	NA	CASSPPGSFSTDTQYF	TGTGCCAGCTCACCACCAGGTAGCTTTAGCACAGATACGCAGTATTTT
TRBV3-1/TRBV3-2	TRBJ2-3	NA	CASSQAGGTGRDTQYF	TGTGCCAGCAGCCAAGCCGGAGGGACGGGGCGGGATACGCAGTATTTT
TRBV30	TRBJ1-3	TRBD1	CAWDGGQLLGNTIYF	TGTGCCTGGGATGGGGGACAGTTACTTGGAAACACCATATATTTT
TRBV6-1	TRBJ1-5	NA	CASSELYSNQPQHF	TGTGCCAGCAGTGAACTGTATAGCAATCAGCCCCAGCATTTT
TRBV12-3/TRBV12-4	TRBJ2-2	NA	CASTRGSGELFF	TGTGCCAGCACTCGGGGGTCCGGGGAGCTGTTTTTT
TRBV6-5	TRBJ1-1	NA	CASSRTGRNTEAFF	TGTGCCAGCAGTCGAACAGGGAGGAACACTGAAGCTTTCTTT
TRBV29-1	TRBJ2-1	NA	CSVGARGTYNEQFF	TGCAGCGTTGGTGCCAGGGGTACCTACAATGAGCAGTTCTTC